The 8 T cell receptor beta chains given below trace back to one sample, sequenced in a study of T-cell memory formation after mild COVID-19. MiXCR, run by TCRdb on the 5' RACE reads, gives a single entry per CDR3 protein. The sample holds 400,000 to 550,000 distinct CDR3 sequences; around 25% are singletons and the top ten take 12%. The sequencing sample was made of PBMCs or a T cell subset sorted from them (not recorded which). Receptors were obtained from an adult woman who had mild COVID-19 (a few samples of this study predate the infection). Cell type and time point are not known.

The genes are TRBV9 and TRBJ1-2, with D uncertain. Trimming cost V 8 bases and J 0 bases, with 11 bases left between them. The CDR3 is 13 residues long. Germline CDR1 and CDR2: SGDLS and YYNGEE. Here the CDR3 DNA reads TGTGCCAGTTCTCAACAAACTAACTATGGCTACACCTTC. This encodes CASSQQTNYGYTF.

The CDR3 DNA is TGTGCCAGCAGCTTGGGACTAGCGGGGTTCAACACAGATACGCAGTATTTT. Encoded protein: CASSLGLAGFNTDTQYF. The chain recombines TRBV11-3 with TRBJ2-3; TRBD2 agrees at 13 bases. This CDR3 comprises 17 residues. CDR1 SGHNT and CDR2 YENEEA come from the germline V gene. After removal of 3 bases from V and 2 bases from J, the junction contained 5 bases not matched to a gene.

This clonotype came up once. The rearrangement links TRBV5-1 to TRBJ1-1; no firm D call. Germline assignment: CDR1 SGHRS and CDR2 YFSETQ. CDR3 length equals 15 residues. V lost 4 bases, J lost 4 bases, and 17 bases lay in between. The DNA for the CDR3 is TGCGCCAGCAGCCCTCGACTGGGAACGGGCACTGAAGCTTTCTTT. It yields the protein CASSPRLGTGTEAFF.

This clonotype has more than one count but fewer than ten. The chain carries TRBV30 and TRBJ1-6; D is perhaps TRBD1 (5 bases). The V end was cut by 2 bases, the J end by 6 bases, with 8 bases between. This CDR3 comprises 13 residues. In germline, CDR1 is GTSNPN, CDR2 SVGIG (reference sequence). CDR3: CAWSMRGNSPLHF. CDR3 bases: TGTGCCTGGAGTATGAGGGGTAATTCACCCCTCCACTTT.

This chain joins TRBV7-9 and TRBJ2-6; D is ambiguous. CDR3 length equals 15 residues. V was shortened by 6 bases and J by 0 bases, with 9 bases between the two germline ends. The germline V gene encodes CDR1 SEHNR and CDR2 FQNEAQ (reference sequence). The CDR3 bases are TGTGCCAGCAGAACGTCAGCCTCTGGGGCCAACGTCCTGACTTTC. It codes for CASRTSASGANVLTF.

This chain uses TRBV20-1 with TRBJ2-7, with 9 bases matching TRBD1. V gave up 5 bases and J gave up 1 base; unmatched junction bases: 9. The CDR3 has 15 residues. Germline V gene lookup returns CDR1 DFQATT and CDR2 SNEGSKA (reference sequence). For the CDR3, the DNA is TGCAGTGCTTCGGAGGGGGACAGGGTGTCCTACGAGCAGTACTTC. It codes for CSASEGDRVSYEQYF.

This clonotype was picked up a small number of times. Here the CDR3 DNA reads TGCAGTGCTAGCTTGGGGCGGGGCTCCTACGAGCAGTACTTC. This gives the protein CSASLGRGSYEQYF. The genes are TRBV20-1 and TRBJ2-7, with a possible D match to TRBD2 (6 bases). The V end was cut by 3 bases, the J end by 0 bases, with 12 bases between. The CDR3 is 14 amino acids. Looked up from germline, CDR1 is DFQATT and CDR2 is SNEGSKA (reference sequence).

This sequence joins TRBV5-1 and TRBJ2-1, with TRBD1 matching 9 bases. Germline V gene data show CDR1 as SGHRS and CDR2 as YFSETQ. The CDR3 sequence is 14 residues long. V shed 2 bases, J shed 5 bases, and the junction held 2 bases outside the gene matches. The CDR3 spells CASSFRTGDNEQFF. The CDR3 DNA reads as TGCGCCAGCAGCTTCCGGACAGGGGACAATGAGCAGTTCTTC. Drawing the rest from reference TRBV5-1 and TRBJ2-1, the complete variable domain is KAGVTQTPRYLIKTRGQQVTLSCSPISGHRSVSWYQQTPGQGLQFLFEYFSETQRNKGNFPGRFSGRQFSNSRSEMNVSTLELGDSALYLCASSFRTGDNEQFFGPGTRLTVL.